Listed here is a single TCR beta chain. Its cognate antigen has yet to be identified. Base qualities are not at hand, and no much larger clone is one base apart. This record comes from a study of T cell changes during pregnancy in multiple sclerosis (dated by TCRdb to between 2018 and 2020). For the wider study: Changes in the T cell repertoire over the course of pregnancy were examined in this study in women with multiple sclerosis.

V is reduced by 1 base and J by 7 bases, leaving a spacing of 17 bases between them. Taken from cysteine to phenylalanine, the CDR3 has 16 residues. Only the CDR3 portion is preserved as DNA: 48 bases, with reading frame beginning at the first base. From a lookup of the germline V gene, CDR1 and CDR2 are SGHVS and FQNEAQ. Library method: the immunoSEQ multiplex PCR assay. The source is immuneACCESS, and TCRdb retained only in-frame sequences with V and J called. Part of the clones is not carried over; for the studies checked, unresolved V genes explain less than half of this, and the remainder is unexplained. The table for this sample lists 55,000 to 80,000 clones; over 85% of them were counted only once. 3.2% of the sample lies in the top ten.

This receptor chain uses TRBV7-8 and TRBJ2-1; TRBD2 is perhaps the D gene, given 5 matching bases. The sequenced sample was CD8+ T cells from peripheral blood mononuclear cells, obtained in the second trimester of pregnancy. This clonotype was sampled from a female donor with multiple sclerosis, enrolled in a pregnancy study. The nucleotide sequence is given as TGTGCCAGCAGCTTAGAGGGAGAGTGGGAGTCGAATGAGCAGTTCTTC. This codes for CASSLEGEWESNEQFF.